The 26 T cell receptor beta chains reported below all come from one sample, sequenced in a study of shared clonotypes between healthy human individuals. Using immunoSEQ multiplex PCR, the repertoire was profiled, and TCRdb retains in-frame clones only, with some absent. Of 2 million to 2.5 million clones in the sample, over 90% were seen once. Sequences were obtained from naive CD4+ T cells from PBMCs. Subset meaning: CD45RA+ positively selected. Receptor source: a man between 18 and 29 years old in good health. Some clones in this sample may be carry-over from other donors' samples.

Details on this clone: Other DNA sequences in the same sample also yield this CDR3. The gene calls are TRBV28 and TRBJ1-1, with D perhaps matching TRBD1 (5 bases). The germline V gene has CDR1 MDHEN and CDR2 SYDVKM. Trimming took off 2 bases at V and 11 bases at J, with 12 bases between the two ends. CDR3 length equals 12 residues. CDR3 protein: CASSLEGRGAFF. The CDR3 DNA follows: TGTGCCAGCAGTTTAGAGGGGCGCGGGGCTTTCTTT.

Of note for this clone: Other DNA sequences in the same sample also yield this CDR3. The rearrangement links TRBV7-3 to TRBJ2-1; D uncertain. Between the trimmed V and J ends, which lost 3 bases and 9 bases, there was a span of 9 bases. Germline V CDR1 and CDR2: SGHTA, FQGTGA. This CDR3 is 12 amino acids long. This chain's CDR3 is CASSLEASEQFF. CDR3 nucleotides: TGTGCCAGCAGCTTGGAAGCGAGTGAGCAGTTCTTC.

The chain combines TRBV18 with TRBJ1-2; 7 nucleotides match TRBD1. J gave up 3 bases and V 6 bases, and 7 bases lay outside the gene matches. Germline CDR1 is KGHSH and CDR2 is LQKENI. This CDR3 contains 14 residues. CDR3 protein: CASSTGRNYYGYTF. The CDR3 DNA reads as TGTGCCAGCTCGACAGGGAGAAATTACTATGGCTACACCTTC.

The V call is TRBV11-2, the J call TRBJ1-3; 9 bases are a match to TRBD1. This CDR3 has 15 residues. Germline trimming cut 6 bases from V and 3 bases from J; bases unmatched to any gene: 6. The germline gives CDR1 SGHAT, CDR2 FQNNGV. CDR3 region: CASRTGTGYGNTIYF. In DNA, the CDR3 is TGTGCCAGCAGGACCGGGACAGGGTATGGAAACACCATATATTTT.

This clone has more than one count but fewer than ten. The chain uses TRBV29-1 and TRBJ1-1, with 7 nucleotides matching TRBD1. The CDR3 totals 13 residues. From germline, CDR1 is SQVTM and CDR2 ANQGSEA. The CDR3 DNA follows: TGCAGAACCGGGACAGTCGAGAACACTGAAGCTTTCTTT. This translates into CRTGTVENTEAFF.

This clone was found a few times. The J gene is TRBJ1-5, the V gene TRBV7-9, with 7 bases that match TRBD1. Germline V gene data show CDR1 as SEHNR and CDR2 as FQNEAQ (reference sequence). The CDR3 extends over 14 amino acids. V lost 5 bases and J lost 7; bases outside the gene matches: 8. The CDR3 here is CASSLDRVKQPQHF. CDR3 DNA: TGTGCCAGCAGCCTCGACAGGGTGAAGCAGCCCCAGCATTTT.

The CDR3 DNA reads as TGTGCCAGCAGTTTACTAAGACAGTCATACAATGAGCAGTTCTTC. Residues: CASSLLRQSYNEQFF. The chain combines TRBV28 with TRBJ2-1, with D possibly matching TRBD1 (5 bases). Trimming cost V 2 bases and J 4 bases, with 12 bases left between them. This CDR3 is built from 15 residues. Germline lookup yields CDR1 MDHEN and CDR2 SYDVKM.

The rearrangement joins TRBV7-3 to TRBJ2-7, with a weak D call TRBD1 (8 bases). CDR3 length equals 14 residues. Per germline, CDR1 SGHTA and CDR2 FQGTGA. Trimming removed 4 bases at V and 7 bases at J, with 17 bases between. The CDR3 reads CASSSTGEGREQYF. The CDR3 DNA is TGTGCCAGCAGCTCGACAGGGGAGGGTAGGGAGCAGTACTTC.

This chain links TRBV6-1 with TRBJ2-1; possibly TRBD1 for D (9 bases). This CDR3 spans 15 amino acids. Trimming took 7 bases from V and 12 from J, leaving 25 bases between them. CDR1 MNHNS and CDR2 SASEGT come from the germline V gene. The CDR3 sequence: CASKGVAGQGVRQFF. The CDR3 DNA sequence: TGTGCCAGCAAAGGTGTAGCGGGACAGGGTGTACGGCAGTTCTTC.

This clone showed up just once. The V call is TRBV5-1, the J call TRBJ2-7; perhaps TRBD1 as D (6 bases). Trimming pared 4 bases from V and 2 bases from J, leaving 19 bases between. This CDR3 has 16 amino acids. Germline-derived CDR1 and CDR2 are SGHRS and YFSETQ. DNA of the CDR3: TGCGCCAGCAGCGCCCGCACAGGGCACTTTGCCTACGAGCAGTACTTC. This translates into CASSARTGHFAYEQYF.

The chain has TRBV7-6 and TRBJ2-1; TRBD2 matches at 8 bases. Looked up from germline, CDR1 is SGHVS and CDR2 is FNYEAQ. The CDR3 totals 14 residues. V trimming: 5 bases; J trimming: 4 bases; junction bases outside the gene matches: 4. The CDR3 reads CASSETSAYNEQFF. The CDR3 DNA reads as TGTGCCAGCAGCGAGACTAGCGCGTACAATGAGCAGTTCTTC.

As regards this clone: Different DNA sequences within this sample yield the same CDR3. The rearrangement joins TRBV7-2 to TRBJ2-7, with D uncertain. The CDR3 has 15 amino acids. Trimming stripped 1 base from V and 0 bases from J, with 10 bases between. Looked up from germline, CDR1 is SGHTA and CDR2 is FQGNSA. CDR3 DNA sequence: TGTGCCAGCAGCTTAGATACGGGCAGCTCCTACGAGCAGTACTTC. Translating it yields CASSLDTGSSYEQYF.

The chain uses TRBV7-2 and TRBJ2-3, with D tentatively TRBD1 or TRBD2 (6 bases each). The V end lost 2 bases, the J end lost 7 bases, and 22 bases lay between the germline ends. The CDR3 has 17 residues. Germline V CDR1 and CDR2: SGHTA, FQGNSA. The CDR3 DNA follows: TGTGCCAGCAGCTTAACGCCGGGACCGGGGGCCACGAATACGCAGTATTTT. Residues: CASSLTPGPGATNTQYF.

J is TRBJ2-5 and V is TRBV14; no firm D call. The V gene's germline CDR1 is SGHDN and CDR2 FVKESK. Trimming removed 4 bases at V and 10 bases at J, with 16 bases between. The CDR3 spans 13 residues. The CDR3 sequence is CASSPILVPRQYF. CDR3 DNA sequence: TGTGCCAGCAGCCCTATATTGGTGCCACGCCAGTACTTC. The variable domain in full, completed from reference TRBV14 and TRBJ2-5, reads EAGVTQFPSHSVIEKGQTVTLRCDPISGHDNLYWYRRVMGKEIKFLLHFVKESKQDESGMPNNRFLAERTGGTYSTLKVQPAELEDSGVYFCASSPILVPRQYFGPGTRLLVL.

For this clone: The same CDR3 can be traced to other DNA sequences in this sample. V is TRBV5-1 and J is TRBJ2-7; D unclear. The germline V gene has CDR1 SGHRS and CDR2 YFSETQ. The CDR3 is 14 amino acids. V gave up 1 base and J gave up 4 bases, with 12 bases separating them. CDR3 protein: CASSLIPSGYEQYF. The DNA for the CDR3 is TGCGCCAGCAGCTTGATCCCCTCCGGGTACGAGCAGTACTTC.

This rearrangement joins TRBV19 to TRBJ2-3; 9 bases align to TRBD2. Germline lookup yields CDR1 LNHDA and CDR2 SQIVND (reference sequence). After removal of 2 bases from V and 1 base from J, the junction contained 1 base not matched to a gene. The CDR3 loop spans 15 amino acids. The CDR3 spells CASSITSGRTDTQYF. The CDR3 DNA reads as TGTGCCAGTAGTATAACTAGCGGGCGCACAGATACGCAGTATTTT.

The V and J genes are TRBV15 and TRBJ1-3; weak D call: TRBD1 (6 bases). CDR3 length: 17 amino acids. V was cut by 4 bases and J by 0 bases, with 16 bases left in between. Per the germline V gene, CDR1 is LNHNV and CDR2 is YYDKDF (reference sequence). The CDR3 reads CATSTPLRGRSGNTIYF. The CDR3 region has the DNA TGTGCCACCAGCACCCCGTTACGGGGGCGCTCTGGAAACACCATATATTTT.

J is TRBJ2-1 and V is TRBV5-4; the match to TRBD2 covers 7 bases. The CDR3 totals 16 residues. Germline V gene data show CDR1 as SGHNT and CDR2 as YYREEE (reference sequence). Trimming cost V 4 bases and J 1 base; bases outside gene matches: 8. CDR3 loop: CASSRGSSGSYNEQFF. In nucleotides, the CDR3 is TGTGCCAGCAGCCGTGGGTCTAGCGGTTCCTACAATGAGCAGTTCTTC. Full variable domain (missing parts from reference TRBV5-4 and TRBJ2-1): ETGVTQSPTHLIKTRGQQVTLRCSSQSGHNTVSWYQQALGQGPQFIFQYYREEENGRGNFPPRFSGLQFPNYSSELNVNALELDDSALYLCASSRGSSGSYNEQFFGPGTRLTVL.

The J gene is TRBJ2-7, the V gene TRBV7-2; 11 bases are a match to TRBD1. V shed 2 bases and J 3 bases; nucleotides not matched to a gene: 3. CDR1 is SGHTA, CDR2 FQGNSA, per germline. The CDR3 is made up of 15 amino acids. DNA of the CDR3: TGTGCCAGCAGCTTACAGGGGACAGGGGGCTACGAGCAGTACTTC. It encodes CASSLQGTGGYEQYF. The full variable domain, its missing parts supplied by reference TRBV7-2 and TRBJ2-7, is GAGVSQSPSNKVTEKGKDVELRCDPISGHTALYWYRQSLGQGLEFLIYFQGNSAPDKSGLPSDRFSAERTGGSVSTLTIQRTQQEDSAVYLCASSLQGTGGYEQYFGPGTRLTVT.

This clone was seen only once. The chain combines TRBV11-3 with TRBJ2-7; tentative D call: TRBD2 (6 bases). The CDR3 is 13 amino acids. Germline V gives CDR1 SGHNT, CDR2 YENEEA. V was pared by 5 bases and J by 1 base, with 9 bases between. Here the CDR3 reads CASSVGTSYEQYF. The CDR3 DNA reads as TGTGCCAGCAGCGTCGGGACTTCCTACGAGCAGTACTTC.

The chain is built from TRBV30 and TRBJ1-6, with 7 nucleotides matching TRBD1. Germline CDR1 is GTSNPN and CDR2 is SVGIG (reference sequence). Losses at the gene ends were 0 bases for V and 7 bases for J; bases not matched to a gene: 6. This CDR3 has 15 residues. CDR3 sequence (DNA): TGTGCCTGGAGTGTACAAATAGGGGGCAATTCACCCCTCCACTTT. Encoded protein: CAWSVQIGGNSPLHF.

Concerning this clone itself: Other DNA sequences of this sample code for an identical CDR3. As DNA, the CDR3 is TGTGCCAGCAGTGGAGGTGGGAGTTACGAGCAGTACTTC. This codes for CASSGGGSYEQYF. The rearrangement uses TRBV2 and TRBJ2-7, with a weak D call TRBD2 (5 bases). This CDR3 is 13 amino acids long. In germline, CDR1 is SNHLY, CDR2 FYNNEI. The V gene lost 4 bases and the J gene lost 4 bases, with 11 bases spanning the gap.

The chain is built from TRBV6-5 and TRBJ2-5; D gene ambiguous. CDR1 is MNHEY, CDR2 SVGAGI, per germline. This CDR3 contains 15 residues. V gave up 4 bases and J gave up 0 bases, with 12 bases separating them. The CDR3 spells CASSLNRRHQETQYF. CDR3 DNA: TGTGCCAGCAGTTTGAACCGACGGCACCAAGAGACCCAGTACTTC.

This chain connects TRBV5-1 to TRBJ2-2, with D perhaps matching TRBD1 (5 bases). CDR1 and CDR2 from the germline V gene are SGHRS and YFSETQ. With 4 bases removed from V and 6 bases from J, the gap between germline ends came to 13 bases. This CDR3 is 14 amino acids long. CDR3 nucleotide sequence: TGCGCCAGCAGCGCCCAGGGTACCCCCGGGGAGCTGTTTTTT. Its protein product is CASSAQGTPGELFF.

The V call is TRBV30, the J call TRBJ1-6, with unresolved D. The ends were cut back, 1 base at V and 7 bases at J, with 8 bases in the middle. This CDR3 has 13 amino acids. Germline values: CDR1 GTSNPN, CDR2 SVGIG (reference sequence). CDR3 protein: CAWSAEANSPLHF. The CDR3 nucleotides are TGTGCCTGGAGTGCCGAGGCGAATTCACCCCTCCACTTT.

This clone was counted a single time. The genes are TRBV6-1 and TRBJ2-7; 12 nucleotides match TRBD2. The V gene's germline CDR1 is MNHNS and CDR2 SASEGT. Trimming at V came to 4 bases and at J to 0 bases, leaving 4 bases not matched to a gene. This CDR3 is built from 16 residues. In DNA, the CDR3 is TGTGCCAGCAGTGGTACTAGCGGGAGGCCCTCCTACGAGCAGTACTTC. Residues: CASSGTSGRPSYEQYF.